These 8 T cell receptor beta chains were sequenced from one sample in a study of T-cell memory formation after mild COVID-19. TCRdb independently ran MiXCR on the 5' RACE reads; one entry per CDR3 protein. The sample has approximately 260,000 distinct CDR3 sequences; roughly 18% are singletons. Sequenced sample: PBMCs or a T cell subset sorted from them (not recorded which). These receptors originate from a man aged 18 to 35 who had mild COVID-19 (a few samples of this study predate the infection). Cell type and time point are not known.

The chain couples TRBV7-2 to TRBJ2-1; D gene unclear. V was cut by 1 base and J by 5 bases, with 12 bases left in between. In germline, CDR1 is SGHTA, CDR2 FQGNSA. This CDR3 comprises 15 residues. CDR3 coding DNA: TGTGCCAGCAGCTTAGTGAGTACACCCAACAATGAGCAGTTCTTC. Amino acid sequence: CASSLVSTPNNEQFF.

The table lists this clonotype with a few counts. The V gene is TRBV4-2, the J gene TRBJ2-3, with TRBD1 as a possible D gene (5 bases). Germline CDR1 and CDR2: LGHNA and YNFKEQ. Trimming removed 0 bases from V and 3 bases from J, with 10 bases in between. The CDR3 covers 15 residues. In DNA, the CDR3 is TGTGCCAGCAGCCAAGATGCAGGGAATACAGATACGCAGTATTTT. As protein: CASSQDAGNTDTQYF.

J is TRBJ1-6 and V is TRBV12-3 or TRBV12-4; no firm D call. This CDR3 has 18 residues. The V end lost 5 bases, the J end lost 0 bases, and 17 bases lay between the germline ends. Written as DNA, the CDR3 is TGTGCCAGCAGTCGACACCCGGTCGTTTTCTCCTATAATTCACCCCTCCACTTT. Amino acids: CASSRHPVVFSYNSPLHF.

The chain employs TRBV29-1 and TRBJ2-1; no definite D call. Germline CDR1 is SQVTM and CDR2 is ANQGSEA. The CDR3 is 12 residues long. The ends were cut back, 7 bases at V and 9 bases at J, with 16 bases in the middle. In DNA, the CDR3 is TGCAGCGCCTCAAACCTGGAACCTGAGCAGTTCTTC. Protein sequence: CSASNLEPEQFF.

This chain connects TRBV6-5 to TRBJ2-3; maybe TRBD1 (6 bases). Trimming shortened V by 8 bases and J by 0 bases, and 12 bases separated the two germline ends. CDR3 size: 14 residues. Germline loops: CDR1 MNHEY, CDR2 SVGAGI. The CDR3 protein is CASSPGHSTDTQYF. CDR3 nucleotide sequence: TGTGCCAGCTCTCCGGGACACAGCACAGATACGCAGTATTTT.

This rearrangement joins TRBV20-1 to TRBJ1-1, with D tentatively TRBD1 (5 bases). The germline CDR1 and CDR2 sequences are DFQATT and SNEGSKA (reference sequence). The CDR3 is made up of 13 amino acids. V shed 3 bases and J shed 0 bases, with 8 bases lying between them. DNA of the CDR3: TGCAGTGCTAGGGGACCGTTGAACACTGAAGCTTTCTTT. Its protein is CSARGPLNTEAFF.

This clonotype was detected a few times. Written as DNA, the CDR3 is TGTGCCAGCACTTGGAAGGTAGGCTACGAGCAGTACTTC. This translates into CASTWKVGYEQYF. The rearrangement joins TRBV7-2 to TRBJ2-7; D ambiguous. Trimming took 7 bases from V and 3 from J, leaving 13 bases between them. The CDR3 spans 13 residues. Germline CDR1 SGHTA, CDR2 FQGNSA.

This clonotype has at least ten counts. The chain links TRBV7-2 to TRBJ2-7; 10 bases align to TRBD2. Germline V gene sequence: CDR1 SGHTA, CDR2 FQGNSA. CDR3 size: 16 residues. V dropped 4 bases and J dropped 3; count of bases not matched to a gene: 9. The DNA for the CDR3 is TGTGCCAGCAGCTCCTTAGCGGGGGGCTGGGACTACGAGCAGTACTTC. It yields the protein CASSSLAGGWDYEQYF.